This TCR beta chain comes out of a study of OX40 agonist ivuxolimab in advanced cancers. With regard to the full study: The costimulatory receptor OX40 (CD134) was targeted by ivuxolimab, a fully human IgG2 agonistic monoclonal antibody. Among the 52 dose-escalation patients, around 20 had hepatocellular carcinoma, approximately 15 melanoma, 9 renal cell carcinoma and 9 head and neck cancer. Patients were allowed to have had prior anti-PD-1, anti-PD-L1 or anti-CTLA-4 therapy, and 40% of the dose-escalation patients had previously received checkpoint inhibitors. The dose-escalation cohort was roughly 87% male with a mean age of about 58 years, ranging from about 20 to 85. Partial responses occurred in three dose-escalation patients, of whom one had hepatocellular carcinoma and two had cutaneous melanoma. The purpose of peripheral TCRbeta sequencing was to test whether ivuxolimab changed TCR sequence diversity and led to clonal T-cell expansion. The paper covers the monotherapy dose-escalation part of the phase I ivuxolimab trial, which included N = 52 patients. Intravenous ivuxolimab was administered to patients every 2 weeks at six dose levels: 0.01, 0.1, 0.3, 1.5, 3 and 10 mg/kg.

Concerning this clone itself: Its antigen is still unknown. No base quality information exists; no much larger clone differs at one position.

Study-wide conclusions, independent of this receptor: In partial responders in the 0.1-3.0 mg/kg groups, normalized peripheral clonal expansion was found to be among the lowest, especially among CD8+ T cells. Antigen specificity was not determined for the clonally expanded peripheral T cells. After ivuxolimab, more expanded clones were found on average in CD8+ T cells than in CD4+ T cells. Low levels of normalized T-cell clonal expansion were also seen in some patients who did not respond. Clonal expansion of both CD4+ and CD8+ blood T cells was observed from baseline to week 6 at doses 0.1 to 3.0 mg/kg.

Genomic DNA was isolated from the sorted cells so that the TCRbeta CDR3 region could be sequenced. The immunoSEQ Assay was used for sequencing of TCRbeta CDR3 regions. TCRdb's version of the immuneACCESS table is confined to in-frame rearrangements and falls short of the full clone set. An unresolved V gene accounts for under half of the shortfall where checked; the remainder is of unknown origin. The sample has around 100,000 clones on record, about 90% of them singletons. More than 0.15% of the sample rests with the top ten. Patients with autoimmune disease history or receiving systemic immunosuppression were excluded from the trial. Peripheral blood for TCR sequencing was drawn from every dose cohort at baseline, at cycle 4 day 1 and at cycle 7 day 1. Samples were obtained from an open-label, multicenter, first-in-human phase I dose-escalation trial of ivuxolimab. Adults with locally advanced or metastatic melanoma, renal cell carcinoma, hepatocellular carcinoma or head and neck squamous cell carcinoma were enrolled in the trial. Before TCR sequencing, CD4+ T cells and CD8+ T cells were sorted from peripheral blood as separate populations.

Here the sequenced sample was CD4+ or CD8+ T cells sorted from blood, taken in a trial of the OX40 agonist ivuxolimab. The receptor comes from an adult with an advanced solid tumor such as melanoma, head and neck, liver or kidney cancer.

The CDR3 in this case is CASSGRGGVTEAFF. The nucleotide sequence is given as TGTGCCAGCTCCGGACGGGGAGGTGTCACTGAAGCTTTCTTT. This sequence uses TRBV2 and TRBJ1-1; the D gene remains uncertain. The V end loses 8 bases and the J end loses 4 bases, and a stretch of 17 bases separates them. CDR1 SNHLY and CDR2 FYNNEI are derived from the germline V gene. The cysteine opens and the phenylalanine closes a CDR3 of 14 amino acids. The retained sequence is limited to the CDR3, 42 bases, with the frame set at the first base.